Each of the 7 T cell receptor beta chains below was sequenced from the same sample in a study of beta chain features in type 1 diabetes. Reverse transcription of all isolated RNA meant that expressed TCRB transcripts were sequenced. TCRdb's copy holds only in-frame clones and misses some; the assay was immunoSEQ multiplex PCR. This sample has 140,000 or so clones, with about a tenth found just once. The specimen sequenced was central memory CD4+ T cells from blood. Receptors originate from a man younger than 35 in good health.

This clone was observed a single time. V and J are TRBV19 and TRBJ1-5; possibly TRBD1 for D (6 bases). There are 12 residues in the CDR3. In germline, CDR1 is LNHDA, CDR2 SQIVND (reference sequence). Trimming removed 11 bases at V and 7 bases at J, with 15 bases between. CDR3 sequence reads: CASNNRVQPQHF. The CDR3 nucleotides read TGTGCCTCAAACAACAGGGTCCAGCCCCAGCATTTT.

DNA of the CDR3: TGTGCCAGTAGGAATAGCGGGGGGGCCATCGCCAAAAACATTCAGTACTTC. Its protein product is CASRNSGGAIAKNIQYF. The V call is TRBV19, the J call TRBJ2-4; TRBD2 matches 11 bases. This CDR3 region has 17 residues. J lost 1 base, V lost 6 bases, and 8 bases had no gene match. Germline V lookup: CDR1 LNHDA, CDR2 SQIVND (reference sequence).

The chain combines TRBV2 with TRBJ1-1; D call uncertain. V was shortened by 1 base and J by 10 bases, with 7 bases between the two germline ends. The germline gives CDR1 SNHLY, CDR2 FYNNEI. This CDR3 region has 11 residues. The CDR3 nucleotides are TGTGCCAGCAGTGAAGAAGGAGCAGCTTTCTTT. It encodes CASSEEGAAFF.

This clone was seen ten or more times. The chain combines TRBV7-2 with TRBJ1-6; no firm D call. The germline V gene has CDR1 SGHTA and CDR2 FQGNSA. CDR3 length equals 13 residues. With 4 bases removed from V and 7 bases from J, the gap between germline ends came to 8 bases. CDR3 sequence (DNA): TGTGCCAGCAGCTCGATCTACAATTCACCCCTCCACTTT. Residues: CASSSIYNSPLHF.

The chain uses TRBV12-2 and TRBJ1-2. TRBV12-2 is annotated as a pseudogene. The CDR3 has 14 amino acids. In nucleotides, the CDR3 is TGTGCAAGTCGCTGCGCCGGGGGGTTCGCTGGCTACACCTTC. It yields the protein CASRCAGGFAGYTF.

The chain has TRBV14 and TRBJ1-2; D perhaps matches TRBD1 (5 bases). From germline, CDR1 is SGHDN and CDR2 FVKESK. The V end lost 1 base, the J end lost 4 bases, and 10 bases lay between the germline ends. The CDR3 has 14 residues. For the CDR3, the DNA is TGTGCCAGCAGCCAAGTAGCGGGGGGCTATGGCTACACCTTC. Residues: CASSQVAGGYGYTF.

This clone was observed a few times. The rearrangement uses TRBV30 and TRBJ2-2, with D perhaps matching TRBD1 (5 bases). CDR3 length: 14 residues. Germline CDR1 reads GTSNPN; CDR2 reads SVGIG (reference sequence). V was shortened by 8 bases and J by 3 bases, with 16 bases between the two germline ends. CDR3 DNA sequence: TGTGCCGAAGGAACAAAACAGGACACCGGGGAGCTGTTTTTT. Amino acid sequence: CAEGTKQDTGELFF.